This TCR beta chain was captured in a study of CD8+CD57+ T cells in acquired aplastic anemia. The overall study: The DNA of sorted CD4+ and CD8+ cells averaged 3.2 ug. Overall study results and limits: Around 30 sequences, all CD8+ CDR3, were shared between patients and controls.

For CDR3 and TCR beta VDJ profiling, genomic DNA was the template used. Each CDR3 protein is one row after TCRdb ran MiXCR on the reads. The repertoire includes about 180,000 distinct CDR3 sequences, around 48% of them detected once, and 1.8% sits in the top ten. The CDR3 consists of 14 residues. V lost 4 bases to trimming and J lost 5 bases; unmatched junction nucleotides: 7. Germline CDR1 DFQATT, CDR2 SNEGSKA (reference sequence). CD8+CD57+ cell expansion had been shown by flow cytometry in patients chosen for sequencing. Patients uniformly had severe acquired aplastic anemia. Turning to this clonotype: The antigen is not known.

Material: sorted CD4+, CD8+, or CD8+CD57+ T cells (not recorded which) from PBMCs. V is TRBV20-1 and J is TRBJ2-5; 10 bases match TRBD2. This receptor was obtained from a human donor with aplastic anemia. Here the CDR3 DNA reads TGCAGTGCTACAGAGCGGGAGGGCCTGGAGACCCAGTACTTC. As protein: CSATEREGLETQYF.